This T cell receptor (beta chain) comes out of a study of blood T cell repertoires in COVID-19. This clone has only a few counts. Using immunoSEQ multiplex PCR, the repertoire was profiled, and TCRdb retains in-frame clones only, with some absent. The sample carries around 250,000 clones, under 90% recorded once. All enrollees were about 18 to 89 years old and from around 25 US areas. The CDR3 has 15 amino acids. Germline lookup yields CDR1 LNHDA and CDR2 SQIVND (reference sequence). V was cut by 3 bases and J by 4 bases, with 16 bases left in between. The chain uses TRBV19 and TRBJ2-7; the D gene is possibly TRBD2 (5 bases). The sample consisted of PBMCs or T cells enriched from blood (not recorded which). This TCR came from a man aged 25 to 45 with acute COVID-19. The CDR3 DNA follows: TGTGCCAGTAGTATTCCTTGCCCTAGCTGGTACGAGCAGTACGTC. Encoded protein: CASSIPCPSWYEQYV.